These 18 T cell receptor beta chains were sequenced from one sample in a study of T cells expressing NK-cell markers. Using the 5' RACE reads, TCRdb records one entry per CDR3 protein without DNA. The specimen's table records under 200,000 distinct CDR3 sequences. The sample taken for sequencing was blood T cells: a sorted CD56 or NKG2C T cell subset, CD4+ or CD8+ T cells, or bulk PBMC T cells (not recorded which). All receptors come from a woman between 18 and 70 years old in good health.

The V gene is TRBV6-1, the J gene TRBJ2-3; there is no DNA to check the TCRdb D call of TRBD2. The CDR3 length is 17 residues. From germline, CDR1 is MNHNS and CDR2 SASEGT. This chain's CDR3 is CASSDRPSGGPTGTQYF.

The chain joins TRBV14 to TRBJ2-3; the TRBD2 assignment by TCRdb is unverifiable without DNA. The CDR3 totals 19 residues. Looked up from germline, CDR1 is SGHDN and CDR2 is FVKESK. The CDR3: CASSQDGGTGQRFLDTQYF.

The gene calls are TRBV6-1 and TRBJ1-3. Per the germline V gene, CDR1 is MNHNS and CDR2 is SASEGT. The CDR3 has 15 amino acids. CDR3 sequence: CASSDLFGDGNTIYF.

The chain is built from TRBV11-2 and TRBJ2-1. CDR3 length: 11 residues. CDR1 is SGHAT, CDR2 FQNNGV, per germline. The CDR3 sequence: CASSPYDEQFF.

The chain employs TRBV7-2 and TRBJ2-1; no DNA is available, so the TRBD2 call from TCRdb remains unchecked. Germline CDR1 is SGHTA and CDR2 is FQGNSA. The CDR3 extends over 14 amino acids. The CDR3 reads CASSLARTVNEQFF.

The CDR3 sequence is CASSALYTDTQYF. The chain is built from TRBV3-1 and TRBJ2-3; TCRdb's D call of TRBD2 is untestable without DNA. The CDR3 length is 13 residues. Germline CDR1 and CDR2: LGHDT and YNNKEL (reference sequence).

The CDR3 protein is CASSQDSSGGRGEQYF. The chain carries TRBV4-2 and TRBJ2-7; TCRdb reports TRBD2, a call that lacks DNA to check it against. The CDR3 is 16 amino acids. The germline V gene encodes CDR1 LGHNA and CDR2 YNFKEQ.

V and J are TRBV4-1 and TRBJ1-1; the TCRdb call, TRBD1, lacks DNA for checking. CDR1 is MGHRA and CDR2 is YSYEKL in the germline V gene. The CDR3 totals 16 residues. The CDR3 loop reads CASSQGGWSGDTEAFF.

This chain links TRBV5-1 with TRBJ2-6; TCRdb proposes TRBD1, but this gene call is untestable without DNA. CDR3 length: 18 residues. Germline V gene lookup returns CDR1 SGHRS and CDR2 YFSETQ. Here the CDR3 reads CASSPDGTGGSGANVLTF.

The chain carries TRBV6-2 or TRBV6-3 and TRBJ1-1. The germline V gene has CDR1 MNHEY and CDR2 SVGEGT. This CDR3 is built from 11 residues. The CDR3 is CASSQTRRAFF.

The V call is TRBV15, the J call TRBJ1-5; TCRdb's D call of TRBD1 is untestable without DNA. The CDR3 loop spans 16 amino acids. CDR1 and CDR2 from the germline V gene are LNHNV and YYDKDF (reference sequence). The CDR3 loop reads CATSRFRDKSNQPQHF.

The chain uses TRBV7-8 and TRBJ1-1. Germline CDR1 SGHVS, CDR2 FQNEAQ. The CDR3 totals 14 residues. CDR3 loop: CASSVWEINTEAFF.

This sequence joins TRBV28 and TRBJ2-7; TCRdb's D call, TRBD2, is unchecked because there is no DNA. This CDR3 is built from 15 residues. The V gene's germline CDR1 is MDHEN and CDR2 SYDVKM. CDR3: CASSFGLAEAYEQYF. Drawing the rest from reference TRBV28 and TRBJ2-7, the complete variable domain is DVKVTQSSRYLVKRTGEKVFLECVQDMDHENMFWYRQDPGLGLRLIYFSYDVKMKEKGDIPEGYSVSREKKERFSLILESASTNQTSMYLCASSFGLAEAYEQYFGPGTRLTVT.

The chain recombines TRBV5-1 with TRBJ2-5. Germline assignment: CDR1 SGHRS and CDR2 YFSETQ. The CDR3 is 15 amino acids. The CDR3 protein is CASSLVGAQFETQYF. The full variable domain, its missing parts supplied by reference TRBV5-1 and TRBJ2-5, is KAGVTQTPRYLIKTRGQQVTLSCSPISGHRSVSWYQQTPGQGLQFLFEYFSETQRNKGNFPGRFSGRQFSNSRSEMNVSTLELGDSALYLCASSLVGAQFETQYFGPGTRLLVL.

The chain carries TRBV5-1 and TRBJ2-5; TCRdb gives TRBD2 as the D gene, but with no DNA this cannot be confirmed. This CDR3 region has 14 residues. The germline V gene encodes CDR1 SGHRS and CDR2 YFSETQ. CDR3 amino acids: CASSFSEGTETQYF.

The chain uses TRBV4-1 and TRBJ2-1; with no DNA, the TCRdb D assignment of TRBD2 cannot be verified. The CDR3 sequence is 18 residues long. Per germline, CDR1 MGHRA and CDR2 YSYEKL. The CDR3 region is CASSQDPGAHLSYNEQFF.

The chain joins TRBV7-9 to TRBJ2-3; checking the TCRdb D call of TRBD2 is not possible without DNA. The CDR3 is made up of 17 amino acids. Germline V lookup: CDR1 SEHNR, CDR2 FQNEAQ (reference sequence). This chain's CDR3 is CASSPRTSGGGTDTQYF.

The V gene is TRBV4-1, the J gene TRBJ2-7; lacking DNA, the TRBD1 call made by TCRdb goes unchecked. Germline loops: CDR1 MGHRA, CDR2 YSYEKL. This CDR3 has 15 amino acids. CDR3 protein: CASSQGQGAVYEQYF.